This T cell receptor beta chain was recorded in a study of tumor and adjacent non-tumor tissue in lung cancer. The ends were cut back, 0 bases at V and 2 bases at J, with 8 bases in the middle. Germline CDR1 reads MRHNA; CDR2 reads SNTAGT. This CDR3 region has 15 residues. No cell sorting was done before RNA was extracted from the tissue. Distant lung tissue was collected more than 3 cm away from the tumor edge. At least ten counts were recorded for this clonotype. The antigen is not known. Study-level findings and limits: Higher tumor TCR diversity was associated with shorter survival.

A modified ARM-PCR protocol with three rounds of nested PCR amplified TCRbeta. MiXCR, applied by TCRdb to the multiplex PCR reads, yields one record per CDR3 protein. Here the sample spans fewer than 45,000 distinct CDR3 sequences, around 67% being singletons. V and J are TRBV6-4 and TRBJ2-1; D perhaps matches TRBD2 (5 bases). The sequence was collected from a woman between 35 and 50 years old with non-small cell lung cancer. Sample: distant non-tumor lung tissue. CDR3 nucleotides: TGTGCCAGCAGTGACTCGGTGGGAGCCTACAATGAGCAGTTCTTC. Protein product: CASSDSVGAYNEQFF.